These 18 T cell receptor beta chains were all obtained from the same sample, sequenced in a study of cytomegalovirus exposure and HLA in healthy donors. PCR primers comprised 60 Vbeta and 13 Jbeta primers. Repertoires were generated with immunoSEQ multiplex PCR, while TCRdb's copy carries only in-frame clones and drops some. The sample lists under 150,000 clones, 60% to 80% occurring once. The sample taken for sequencing was PBMCs. The receptors derive from a woman in her fifties or sixties in good health and CMV-seropositive.

The chain carries TRBV9 and TRBJ1-4, with D maybe TRBD1 (6 bases). Trimming took 3 bases from V and 6 from J, leaving 18 bases between them. CDR3 size: 16 residues. From germline, CDR1 is SGDLS and CDR2 YYNGEE. The CDR3 here is CASSAQTGLRDEKLFF. CDR3 DNA: TGTGCCAGCAGCGCCCAGACAGGCCTTAGGGATGAAAAACTGTTTTTT.

The chain links TRBV9 to TRBJ2-3; 8 bases line up with TRBD2. V gave up 0 bases and J gave up 5 bases; unmatched junction bases: 5. The germline V gene has CDR1 SGDLS and CDR2 YYNGEE. The CDR3 loop spans 15 amino acids. CDR3 region: CASSVGSGGGDTQYF. The CDR3 DNA sequence: TGTGCCAGCAGCGTAGGAAGCGGGGGAGGAGATACGCAGTATTTT.

The V gene is TRBV7-3, the J gene TRBJ1-1, with TRBD1 as a possible D gene (5 bases). The CDR3 has 14 residues. Trimming stripped 3 bases from V and 8 bases from J, with 16 bases between. CDR1 SGHTA and CDR2 FQGTGA come from the germline V gene. As DNA, the CDR3 is TGTGCCAGCAGCTTGGGGGGGGGAGCGCGGGAAGCTTTCTTT. Encoded protein: CASSLGGGAREAFF.

The CDR3: CASSVGGPIYGYTF. CDR3 bases: TGTGCCAGCAGCGTAGGTGGTCCTATCTATGGCTACACCTTC. The chain carries TRBV9 and TRBJ1-2; the D is unclear. Trimming took off 0 bases at V and 4 bases at J, with 10 bases between the two ends. The CDR3 covers 14 residues. Germline V CDR1 and CDR2: SGDLS, YYNGEE. The variable domain in full, completed from reference TRBV9 and TRBJ1-2, reads DSGVTQTPKHLITATGQRVTLRCSPRSGDLSVYWYQQSLDQGLQFLIQYYNGEERAKGNILERFSAQQFPDLHSELNLSSLELGDSALYFCASSVGGPIYGYTFGSGTRLTVV.

This clone has just a few counts. The chain is built from TRBV19 and TRBJ2-7; TRBD2 might be the D (6 bases). Per the germline V gene, CDR1 is LNHDA and CDR2 is SQIVND (reference sequence). The CDR3 is 15 amino acids. V was clipped by 2 bases and J by 0 bases, with 11 bases between them. The CDR3 DNA reads TGTGCCAGTAGTATACCGGGACTCCTCTCCTACGAGCAGTACTTC. Its protein product is CASSIPGLLSYEQYF.

The CDR3 loop reads CSVEPRRGGAAYNEQFF. CDR3 coding DNA: TGCAGCGTTGAACCGCGGCGGGGGGGCGCCGCCTACAATGAGCAGTTCTTC. The rearrangement links TRBV29-1 to TRBJ2-1; TRBD2 aligns across 9 bases. With 2 bases clipped from V and 2 bases from J, the junction kept 10 bases outside the gene matches. Germline V CDR1 and CDR2: SQVTM, ANQGSEA. The CDR3 has 17 residues.

This clone was detected once. The chain has TRBV2 and TRBJ1-2; D remains ambiguous. Germline V gives CDR1 SNHLY, CDR2 FYNNEI. This CDR3 is built from 15 residues. The ends were cut back, 6 bases at V and 2 bases at J, with 16 bases in the middle. CDR3 protein: CASRSPTPLNYGYTF. Written as DNA, the CDR3 is TGTGCCAGCAGGTCCCCGACTCCCCTGAACTATGGCTACACCTTC.

In regard to this clone: This CDR3 is also generated by other DNA sequences in the sample. The chain employs TRBV6-5 and TRBJ2-3; possibly TRBD1 for D (5 bases). CDR3 length equals 16 residues. Germline V gene data show CDR1 as MNHEY and CDR2 as SVGAGI. V gave up 3 bases and J gave up 6 bases, with 19 bases separating them. The CDR3 is CASSYHPLGPTDTQYF. The CDR3 DNA is TGTGCCAGCAGTTATCATCCTTTGGGGCCCACGGATACGCAGTATTTT.

The J gene is TRBJ1-2, the V gene TRBV25-1, with TRBD1 as a possible D gene (5 bases). Germline V lookup: CDR1 MGHDK, CDR2 SYGVNS. Trimming stripped 0 bases from V and 4 bases from J, with 9 bases between. The CDR3 is 14 amino acids. The CDR3 nucleotides read TGTGCCAGCAGTGAATACGACAGCCCCTATGGCTACACCTTC. Its translation is CASSEYDSPYGYTF.

The J gene is TRBJ2-2, the V gene TRBV10-3; D ambiguous. Deletions cut 6 bases from V and 7 bases from J, with 18 bases between. CDR1 is ENHRY, CDR2 SYGVKD, per germline. The CDR3 runs to 15 residues. CDR3 loop: CAISPQTGGLGELFF. In DNA form, the CDR3 reads TGTGCCATCAGCCCCCAGACTGGCGGTCTCGGGGAGCTGTTTTTT.

The J gene is TRBJ2-5, the V gene TRBV5-6; 9 nucleotides line up with TRBD1. The germline gives CDR1 SGHDT, CDR2 YYEEEE. After removal of 4 bases from V and 1 base from J, the junction contained 14 bases not matched to a gene. CDR3 length: 18 residues. CDR3 loop: CASSRPGTGRGTQETQYF. Here the CDR3 DNA reads TGTGCCAGCAGCCGGCCAGGGACAGGGAGGGGGACCCAAGAGACCCAGTACTTC.

The chain couples TRBV19 to TRBJ1-2; D remains unclear. Deletions cut 5 bases from V and 4 bases from J, with 11 bases between. Germline loops: CDR1 LNHDA, CDR2 SQIVND (reference sequence). The CDR3 has 13 residues. CDR3 nucleotide sequence: TGTGCCAGTAGTCCGGTTGAGTCCTATGGCTACACCTTC. Its translation is CASSPVESYGYTF. The full variable domain, with the rest looked up from reference TRBV19 and TRBJ1-2, is DGGITQSPKYLFRKEGQNVTLSCEQNLNHDAMYWYRQDPGQGLRLIYYSQIVNDFQKGDIAEGYSVSREKKESFPLTVTSAQKNPTAFYLCASSPVESYGYTFGSGTRLTVV.

The rearrangement links TRBV11-2 to TRBJ1-1; D is possibly TRBD1 (6 bases). The germline CDR1 and CDR2 sequences are SGHAT and FQNNGV. The CDR3 covers 15 residues. V shed 5 bases and J shed 3 bases, with 16 bases lying between them. CDR3 DNA sequence: TGTGCCAGCAGCCTCCAACTCAAGGGGGACACTGAAGCTTTCTTT. Encoded protein: CASSLQLKGDTEAFF. Drawing the rest from reference TRBV11-2 and TRBJ1-1, the complete variable domain is EAGVAQSPRYKIIEKRQSVAFWCNPISGHATLYWYQQILGQGPKLLIQFQNNGVVDDSQLPKDRFSAERLKGVDSTLKIQPAKLEDSAVYLCASSLQLKGDTEAFFGQGTRLTVV.

The chain couples TRBV18 to TRBJ1-1; D unclear. From germline, CDR1 is KGHSH and CDR2 LQKENI. Trimming removed 2 bases at V and 1 base at J, with 8 bases between. The CDR3 runs 14 residues. CDR3 coding DNA: TGTGCCAGCTCACCAGGCAGCGGGAACACTGAAGCTTTCTTT. Translated: CASSPGSGNTEAFF.

This rearrangement joins TRBV29-1 to TRBJ2-1; 7 positions match TRBD1. Germline lookup yields CDR1 SQVTM and CDR2 ANQGSEA. The CDR3 consists of 15 residues. V lost 6 bases and J lost 4; bases outside the gene matches: 12. As DNA, the CDR3 is TGCAGCGTCCGACAGGGCTGGGGCCTTTACAATGAGCAGTTCTTC. Residues: CSVRQGWGLYNEQFF.

The rearrangement joins TRBV7-3 to TRBJ2-5; TRBD1 aligns across 10 bases. With 0 bases clipped from V and 4 bases from J, the junction kept 2 bases outside the gene matches. Germline CDR1 is SGHTA and CDR2 is FQGTGA. The CDR3 has 15 amino acids. DNA for the CDR3: TGTGCCAGCAGCTTAACGCGGGACAGGGGAGAGACCCAGTACTTC. It encodes CASSLTRDRGETQYF.

This clone was observed a few times. The chain recombines TRBV7-3 with TRBJ2-7; 9 bases fit TRBD1. V lost 5 bases to trimming and J lost 3 bases; unmatched junction nucleotides: 2. Per the germline V gene, CDR1 is SGHTA and CDR2 is FQGTGA. This CDR3 contains 13 residues. CDR3 in amino acids: CASSTGQGYEQYF. CDR3 sequence (DNA): TGTGCCAGCAGCACGGGACAGGGCTACGAGCAGTACTTC.

This clone showed up just a few times. The chain links TRBV6-1 to TRBJ1-5; D remains unclear. V lost 2 bases and J 3 bases, leaving 17 bases between the germline ends. Germline V gene lookup returns CDR1 MNHNS and CDR2 SASEGT. This CDR3 is built from 17 residues. CDR3 residues: CASSEYSEGFANQPQHF. DNA of the CDR3: TGTGCCAGCAGTGAATATAGTGAGGGTTTTGCCAATCAGCCCCAGCATTTT.